One sample yielded the 21 T cell receptor beta chains listed below, sequenced in a study of T-cell reconstitution after alpha-beta-depleted transplantation in children. Molecular barcoding with unique molecular identifiers was used for the TCRbeta library. In TCRdb, the PCR reads were re-called with MiXCR into one record per CDR3 protein. The sample holds a few hundred thousand distinct CDR3 sequences, about a quarter seen once. Sequenced material: PBMCs, taken before TCRalphabeta/CD19-depleted stem cell transplant. The source of these receptors is a boy under three years old with Wiskott-Aldrich syndrome, due to receive a stem cell transplant.

This clonotype was seen more than once but under ten times. The chain employs TRBV13 and TRBJ1-3, with TRBD1 identical over 8 bases. The germline CDR1 and CDR2 sequences are PRHDT and FYEKMQ (reference sequence). The CDR3 contains 15 residues. With 5 bases clipped from V and 4 bases from J, the junction kept 7 bases outside the gene matches. The DNA for the CDR3 is TGTGCCAGCAGCATTCGGACAGGGTCGGGAAACACCATATATTTT. It yields the protein CASSIRTGSGNTIYF.

The chain employs TRBV11-2 and TRBJ2-1; 16 bases are shared with TRBD2. The germline V gene encodes CDR1 SGHAT and CDR2 FQNNGV. This CDR3 region has 20 residues. The V gene end was trimmed by 4 bases and the J gene end by 0 bases; junction bases not matched to a gene: 9. In DNA form, the CDR3 reads TGTGCCAGCAGCTCCCCCTCGGGACTAGCGGGAGGGAGCTCCTACAATGAGCAGTTCTTC. The encoded protein is CASSSPSGLAGGSSYNEQFF.

V usage is TRBV5-1 and J usage is TRBJ1-1; 7 nucleotides agree with TRBD1. V shed 0 bases, J shed 5 bases, and the junction held 7 bases outside the gene matches. CDR3 length: 15 residues. Per the germline V gene, CDR1 is SGHRS and CDR2 is YFSETQ. CDR3 loop: CASSLGVQGKTEAFF. Here the CDR3 DNA reads TGCGCCAGCAGCTTGGGAGTACAGGGGAAAACTGAAGCTTTCTTT.

The sample holds a few counts of this clonotype. The chain combines TRBV7-6 with TRBJ2-3, with D hard to call. The V end was cut by 4 bases, the J end by 2 bases, with 4 bases between. Germline-derived CDR1 and CDR2 are SGHVS and FNYEAQ. The CDR3 totals 12 residues. CDR3 nucleotide sequence: TGTGCCAGCAGCTATTTCACAGATACGCAGTATTTT. Translated: CASSYFTDTQYF.

The CDR3 DNA reads as TGTGCCAGCAGCCAGGGACTAGCGAAGTCCGGGGAGCTGTTTTTT. Protein: CASSQGLAKSGELFF. The chain couples TRBV14 to TRBJ2-2, with 10 nucleotides matching TRBD2. The V segment lost 3 bases and the J segment 6 bases; nucleotides outside the gene matches: 4. Per germline, CDR1 SGHDN and CDR2 FVKESK. The CDR3 is 15 residues long.

The chain employs TRBV11-2 and TRBJ2-2; D gene uncertain. Germline V CDR1 and CDR2: SGHAT, FQNNGV. Trimming cost V 6 bases and J 1 base, with 6 bases left between them. The CDR3 contains 13 residues. This chain's CDR3 is CASRRQNTGELFF. CDR3 DNA sequence: TGTGCCAGCAGACGACAGAACACCGGGGAGCTGTTTTTT.

This clonotype showed up just once. The V call is TRBV27, the J call TRBJ2-7; a possible D gene is TRBD2 (6 bases). Germline values: CDR1 MNHEY, CDR2 SMNVEV (reference sequence). The CDR3 has 14 residues. Trimming removed 2 bases at V and 10 bases at J, with 18 bases between. In DNA, the CDR3 is TGTGCCAGCAGTTTAACTTTCGGGGGAACACAACAGTACTTC. As protein: CASSLTFGGTQQYF.

V usage is TRBV10-3 and J usage is TRBJ2-1; D call uncertain. This CDR3 contains 12 residues. V was clipped by 2 bases and J by 10 bases, with 9 bases between them. The germline V gene encodes CDR1 ENHRY and CDR2 SYGVKD. The CDR3 is CAISEGEGEQFF. As DNA, the CDR3 is TGTGCCATCAGTGAGGGGGAAGGAGAGCAGTTCTTC.

In this sample, this clonotype turned up a few times. The chain is built from TRBV5-1 and TRBJ2-7, with D uncertain. CDR1 is SGHRS and CDR2 is YFSETQ in the germline V gene. V was shortened by 3 bases and J by 2 bases, with 9 bases between the two germline ends. CDR3 length: 13 amino acids. The CDR3 loop reads CASSSIGTYEQYF. As DNA, the CDR3 is TGCGCCAGCAGCTCAATAGGGACCTACGAGCAGTACTTC.

This clonotype was found a few times. V usage is TRBV9 and J usage is TRBJ1-1, with D possibly matching TRBD1 (6 bases). The germline V gene encodes CDR1 SGDLS and CDR2 YYNGEE. V dropped 2 bases and J dropped 1 base, with 9 bases sitting between them. The CDR3 has 14 amino acids. DNA for the CDR3: TGTGCCAGCAGCGTCACAGGGCGGAACACTGAAGCTTTCTTT. Amino acids: CASSVTGRNTEAFF.

Only one count was recorded for this clonotype. The V gene is TRBV4-2, the J gene TRBJ2-2, with D possibly matching TRBD2 (5 bases). CDR1 is LGHNA and CDR2 is YNFKEQ in the germline V gene. V dropped 0 bases and J dropped 0 bases, with 8 bases sitting between them. The CDR3 is 16 residues long. Here the CDR3 DNA reads TGTGCCAGCAGCCAAGATGAGGGTTCGAACACCGGGGAGCTGTTTTTT. Amino acids: CASSQDEGSNTGELFF.

The chain links TRBV5-6 to TRBJ2-5; D is uncertain. The ends were cut back, 4 bases at V and 4 bases at J, with 20 bases in the middle. The CDR3 covers 16 residues. Germline values: CDR1 SGHDT, CDR2 YYEEEE. CDR3 coding DNA: TGTGCCAGCAGCCCCCCCCGGCGGTTGATGGGAGAGACCCAGTACTTC. Protein product: CASSPPRRLMGETQYF.

The genes are TRBV3-1 and TRBJ2-7; TRBD2 matches 8 bases. The CDR3 extends over 17 amino acids. Germline V gives CDR1 LGHDT, CDR2 YNNKEL (reference sequence). The trim removed 4 bases at V and 5 bases at J, leaving 16 bases unmatched. CDR3 loop: CASSLTGGNAGGNEQYF. The CDR3 DNA follows: TGTGCCAGCAGCCTTACGGGAGGGAATGCGGGAGGAAACGAGCAGTACTTC.

The genes are TRBV7-3 and TRBJ1-1; D ambiguous. CDR1 is SGHTA, CDR2 FQGTGA, per germline. Trimming shortened V by 5 bases and J by 1 base, and 8 bases separated the two germline ends. The CDR3 is 13 amino acids. CDR3 sequence: CASSPGWNTEAFF. Here the CDR3 DNA reads TGTGCCAGCAGCCCCGGGTGGAACACTGAAGCTTTCTTT.

This clonotype was found once. This chain connects TRBV9 to TRBJ2-2; D perhaps matches TRBD1 (5 bases). Between the trimmed V and J ends, which lost 0 bases and 3 bases, there was a span of 12 bases. The CDR3 covers 16 residues. CDR1 and CDR2 from the germline V gene are SGDLS and YYNGEE. For the CDR3, the DNA is TGTGCCAGCAGCGTAGCAGGGAATGTGGACACCGGGGAGCTGTTTTTT. This translates into CASSVAGNVDTGELFF.

This clonotype turned up a few times. The genes are TRBV5-6 and TRBJ1-2; possibly TRBD1 for D (6 bases). Looked up from germline, CDR1 is SGHDT and CDR2 is YYEEEE. This CDR3 has 16 amino acids. Trimming took 0 bases from V and 0 from J, leaving 12 bases between them. The CDR3 loop reads CASSLVDRNTNYGYTF. Here the CDR3 DNA reads TGTGCCAGCAGCTTGGTCGACAGGAATACTAACTATGGCTACACCTTC.

This clonotype showed up just a few times. The chain's CDR3 is CASSPGQINYEQYF. CDR3 DNA: TGTGCCAGCAGCCCCGGACAGATTAACTACGAGCAGTACTTC. This chain uses TRBV7-9 with TRBJ2-7; possibly TRBD1 for D (6 bases). Germline lookup yields CDR1 SEHNR and CDR2 FQNEAQ (reference sequence). This CDR3 is 14 amino acids long. The V gene lost 5 bases and the J gene lost 3 bases, with 14 bases spanning the gap.

This clonotype has just a few counts. The rearrangement links TRBV12-3 or TRBV12-4 to TRBJ1-1; 10 bases match TRBD1. The CDR3 length is 14 residues. V lost 6 bases to trimming and J lost 3 bases; unmatched junction nucleotides: 4. This CDR3 is CASRQTGGDTEAFF. CDR3 nucleotide sequence: TGTGCCAGCAGACAGACAGGGGGCGACACTGAAGCTTTCTTT.

The genes are TRBV12-3 or TRBV12-4 and TRBJ2-5, with a possible D match to TRBD1 (5 bases). The length of the CDR3 is 14 residues. V lost 6 bases and J 4 bases, leaving 15 bases between the germline ends. CDR3 coding DNA: TGTGCCAGCAGAAGCTTCGACAGAGCAGAGACCCAGTACTTC. This translates into CASRSFDRAETQYF.

The chain employs TRBV20-1 and TRBJ2-1, with 7 bases lining up with TRBD2. V lost 4 bases, J lost 0 bases, and 6 bases stayed unmatched. This CDR3 has 15 amino acids. Germline values: CDR1 DFQATT, CDR2 SNEGSKA (reference sequence). The CDR3 loop reads CSANREASSYNEQFF. In DNA, the CDR3 is TGCAGTGCTAATCGGGAGGCGAGCTCCTACAATGAGCAGTTCTTC.

A few counts support this clonotype. The chain combines TRBV7-2 with TRBJ2-5; D perhaps matches TRBD1 (5 bases). Germline V gives CDR1 SGHTA, CDR2 FQGNSA. This CDR3 contains 16 residues. Trimming shortened V by 6 bases and J by 6 bases, and 23 bases separated the two germline ends. This CDR3 is CASSPTPPGMIKTQYF. The CDR3 nucleotides are TGTGCCAGCAGTCCAACCCCACCAGGGATGATAAAGACCCAGTACTTC.